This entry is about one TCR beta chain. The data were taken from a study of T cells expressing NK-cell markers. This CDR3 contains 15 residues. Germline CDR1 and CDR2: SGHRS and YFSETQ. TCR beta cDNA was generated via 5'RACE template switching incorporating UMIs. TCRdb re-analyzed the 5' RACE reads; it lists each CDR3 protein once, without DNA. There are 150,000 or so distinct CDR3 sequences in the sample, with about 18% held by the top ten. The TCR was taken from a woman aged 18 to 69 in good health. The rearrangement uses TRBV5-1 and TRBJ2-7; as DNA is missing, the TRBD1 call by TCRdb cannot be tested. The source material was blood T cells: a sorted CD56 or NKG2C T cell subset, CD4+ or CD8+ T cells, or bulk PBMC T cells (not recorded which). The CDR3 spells CASSRPGQSSYEQYF.